These T cell receptor beta chains were read from a single sample in a study of cytomegalovirus exposure and HLA in healthy donors. Assay used: immunoSEQ multiplex PCR; TCRdb lists only in-frame clones, some missing. In the table there are 85,000 to 130,000 clones, 65% to 85% of which are singletons. Sequencing input: PBMCs. Source of these receptors: a male donor in good health and CMV-seropositive. Each CDR3 is given with its conserved first and last residue. D genes are given only for firm matches. Rows may omit the clone size; those that give it use once, few, many or a size class.

TRBV25-1	-	-	TRBJ2-7	TGTGCCAGCAGTGAATCGGGATCCACGGTTTACGAGCAGTACTTC	CASSESGSTVYEQYF
TRBV7-8	-	-	TRBJ2-2	TGTGCCAGCAGCAGCAGGGGGAGGTTCACCGGGGAGCTGTTTTTT	CASSSRGRFTGELFF
TRBV5-4	-	TRBD2	TRBJ2-3	TGTGCCAGCAGCCTTCAGCGGGGGGATTATAGCACAGATACGCAGTATTTT	CASSLQRGDYSTDTQYF
TRBV11-1	few	-	TRBJ2-1	TGTGCCAGCAGCTTAGTGCTTCGCGGGGTGGTCGGCAATGAGCAGTTCTTC	CASSLVLRGVVGNEQFF
TRBV29-1	few	TRBD1	TRBJ2-7	TGCAGCGTACCCCGGCCCGGGACAGGCGCCTTAGAGCAGTACTTC	CSVPRPGTGALEQYF
TRBV6-5	-	-	TRBJ2-2	TGTGCCAGCAGTTACTCGAGGCAGTATAACACCGGGGAGCTGTTTTTT	CASSYSRQYNTGELFF
TRBV4-3	-	TRBD2	TRBJ2-1	TGCGCCACCGATTTTGGACTAGCGGGAGGGGGACCCTACAATGAGCAGTTCTTC	CATDFGLAGGGPYNEQFF
TRBV11-1	few	-	TRBJ2-7	TGTGCCAGCAGCTTCAACTCCTACGAGCAGTACTTC	CASSFNSYEQYF
TRBV6-1	-	-	TRBJ1-4	TGTGCCAGCAGTGAAAGGCCGGCAGGGTTTGGAGGGTCTAATGAAAAACTGTTTTTT	CASSERPAGFGGSNEKLFF
TRBV14	-	TRBD2	TRBJ2-5	TGTGCCAGCAGCCGGCTAGCGGGGGCACGATGGGAGACCCAGTACTTC	CASSRLAGARWETQYF
TRBV5-1	once	-	TRBJ2-7	TGCGCCAGCAGCTTTGCCGAGTCCTACGAGCAGTACTTC	CASSFAESYEQYF
TRBV7-2	few	-	TRBJ1-5	TGTGCCAGCAGCCAGGCCAATCAGCCCCAGCATTTT	CASSQANQPQHF
TRBV10-3	-	-	TRBJ1-6	TGTGCCATCAGTGACAGGGATTCACCCCTCAACTTT	CAISDRDSPLNF
TRBV2	-	-	TRBJ1-2	TGTGCCGGGCGGAAGGGAGCTAACTATGGCTACACCTTC	CAGRKGANYGYTF
TRBV6-4	few	TRBD2	TRBJ2-1	TGTGCCAGCAGTCTAGCGGGGGGGCCAGGTGAGCAGTTCTTC	CASSLAGGPGEQFF
TRBV5-1	-	-	TRBJ1-1	TGCGCCAGCAGCTTGTTTCTAGGGGCCGGTACTGAAGCTTTCTTT	CASSLFLGAGTEAFF
TRBV5-1	-	-	TRBJ2-2	TGCGCCAGCAGCTTGGGGCGGGCGAACACCGGGGAGCTGTTTTTT	CASSLGRANTGELFF
TRBV10-1	-	-	TRBJ2-7	TGCGCCAGCAATTTTCCTAAGTACTTC	CASNFPKYF
TRBV19	-	-	TRBJ2-3	TGTGCCAGTAGTGAGGCGGCCAGCACAGATACGCAGTATTTT	CASSEAASTDTQYF
TRBV5-5	-	-	TRBJ2-4	TGTGCCAGCAGCCCGGAGGGGAACTACGAAAACATTCAGTACTTC	CASSPEGNYENIQYF
TRBV5-6	-	TRBD1	TRBJ1-1	TGTGCCAGCAGCAGAACAGGGGTGATGAACACTGAAGCTTTCTTT	CASSRTGVMNTEAFF
TRBV7-2	few	-	TRBJ2-3	TGTGCCAGCAGCTTAGTACTCGGGACAACAGATACGCAGTATTTT	CASSLVLGTTDTQYF
TRBV6-1	-	-	TRBJ1-1	TGTGCCAGCAGTGTCGGGAACACTGAAGCTTTCTTT	CASSVGNTEAFF
TRBV29-1	-	-	TRBJ2-7	TGCAGCGTTGAAGAACCGGTCCGGGAGCAGTACTTC	CSVEEPVREQYF
TRBV19	-	-	TRBJ2-1	TGTGCCAGTAGGGTTCACGGCGGTTCCAGTGATGAGCAGTTCTTC	CASRVHGGSSDEQFF
TRBV28	once	-	TRBJ2-2	TGTGCCAGCAGTTTAGGGGGGATCACCGGGGAGCTGTTTTTT	CASSLGGITGELFF
TRBV28	-	TRBD1	TRBJ1-4	TGTGCCAGCAGCCCCGGGACAGGGGGGACCGAAAAACTGTTTTTT	CASSPGTGGTEKLFF
TRBV27	-	TRBD1	TRBJ2-7	TGTGCCAGCAGTTGGGGGACAGGGCACTACGAGCAGTACTTC	CASSWGTGHYEQYF
TRBV28	-	-	TRBJ2-4	TGTGCCAGCAGGAGCCCTTGGCGGGATCCGCTGCCCAAAAACATTCAGTACTTC	CASRSPWRDPLPKNIQYF
TRBV5-4	-	-	TRBJ1-2	TGTGCCAGCAGTCCCCGAGGGATAATTGATGGCTACACCTTC	CASSPRGIIDGYTF
TRBV27	-	TRBD2	TRBJ2-5	TGTGCCAGCAGTTGGAGCGGGAGTTGGGGGGAGACCCAGTACTTC	CASSWSGSWGETQYF
TRBV7-9	once	TRBD2	TRBJ2-2	TGTGCCAGCAGCCCGGGACTAGCGGGAGCGAATTCCGGGGAGCTGTTTTTT	CASSPGLAGANSGELFF
TRBV6-5	few	TRBD2	TRBJ2-1	TGTGCCAGCAGTTTAGTTCTGGCGGGAGTTGGCAATGAGCAGTTCTTC	CASSLVLAGVGNEQFF
TRBV4-3	few	TRBD1	TRBJ1-2	TGCGCCAGCAGCCACGACACAGGGGTCCTGAGAGGCTACACCTTC	CASSHDTGVLRGYTF
TRBV27	-	-	TRBJ1-1	TGTGCCAGCAGTCCTATGCTGAACACTGAAGCTTTCTTT	CASSPMLNTEAFF
TRBV19	-	TRBD2	TRBJ2-7	TGTGCCAGTTCTCCCTCCCCGGGGGGAAGTGCCTACGAGCAGTACTTC	CASSPSPGGSAYEQYF
TRBV2	-	TRBD2	TRBJ2-7	TGTGCCAGCAAGGTGGGAGGGGCCTGGGGCGAGCAGTACTTC	CASKVGGAWGEQYF
TRBV10-3	-	-	TRBJ1-5	TGTGCCATCAGTGAGGAGTCATATAGCAATCAGCCCCAGCATTTT	CAISEESYSNQPQHF
TRBV7-9	-	-	TRBJ1-5	TGTGCCAGCAGCTCGAGGGCCGATCAGCCCCAGCATTTT	CASSSRADQPQHF
TRBV9	-	TRBD1	TRBJ1-1	TGTGCCAGCAGCGCCGGGACAGCCGCAAACATGAACACTGAAGCTTTCTTT	CASSAGTAANMNTEAFF
TRBV5-4	-	-	TRBJ2-3	TGTGCCAGCAGCTTGCCCGACTACAGCACAGATACGCAGTATTTT	CASSLPDYSTDTQYF
TRBV19	few	TRBD1	TRBJ2-1	TGTGCCAGTAGGAAAAAGTCCGGGACAGACAACAATGAGCAGTTCTTC	CASRKKSGTDNNEQFF
TRBV5-1	few	-	TRBJ2-5	TGCGCCAGCAGCTTGGTACCAGGCCCCCAAGAGACCCAGTACTTC	CASSLVPGPQETQYF
TRBV29-1	-	-	TRBJ2-7	TGCAGCGTCGTAACAGGGATCCCTAGAGGCGAGCAGTACTTC	CSVVTGIPRGEQYF
TRBV18	once	-	TRBJ2-6	TGTGCCAGCTCAAAAGAACGGGTCTCTGGGGCCAACGTCCTGACTTTC	CASSKERVSGANVLTF
TRBV6-5	-	-	TRBJ2-1	TGTGCCAGCAGTTACCATGGCGGGGTGATCGACAATGAGCAGTTCTTC	CASSYHGGVIDNEQFF
TRBV7-3	-	TRBD1	TRBJ2-3	TGTGCCAGCAGCGCTACGACAGGGGGCGCGCAGTATTTT	CASSATTGGAQYF
TRBV2	-	TRBD1	TRBJ2-7	TGTGCCAGCAGTGGACAGGGGGCCGCATACGAGCAGTACTTC	CASSGQGAAYEQYF
TRBV30	-	TRBD2	TRBJ2-7	TGTGCCTGGAGACAGCGGGAGAATCGGAACGAGCAGTACTTC	CAWRQRENRNEQYF
TRBV18	-	-	TRBJ1-5	TGTGCCAGCTCACCACAGGGAGGCAATCAGCCCCAGCATTTT	CASSPQGGNQPQHF